The T cell receptor (beta chain) described here comes from a study of cytomegalovirus exposure and HLA in healthy donors. Study context: A preliminary data release comprised roughly 80 million unique TCRs obtained from HLA-typed donors. Whole-study results and caveats: Listed as cytomegalovirus-associated were 150 to 200 TCR beta chains.

This clone was detected only once. Its antigen is currently unknown. V gave up 4 bases and J gave up 8 bases, with 11 bases separating them. The germline CDR1 and CDR2 sequences are MDHEN and SYDVKM. The CDR3 has 13 residues. The PCR used 60 Vbeta and 13 Jbeta primers. Sequenced by immunoSEQ multiplex PCR; TCRdb stores in-frame clones only, minus some. The data show 150,000 to 200,000 clones, with roughly four fifths seen just once and over 2% held by the top ten. This clonotype originated in a woman aged 30 to 39 in good health and CMV-seronegative. Sequencing used PBMCs. The chain recombines TRBV28 with TRBJ1-4; tentative D call: TRBD1 (5 bases). As DNA, the CDR3 is TGTGCCAGCAGTTCAGGGTTATACGAAAAACTGTTTTTT. Amino acids: CASSSGLYEKLFF.